One and the same sample provided the 27 T cell receptor beta chains below, sequenced in a study of cytomegalovirus exposure and HLA in healthy donors listed by TCRdb under 2017. Receptor amplification or capture employed the immunoSEQ multiplex PCR assay. For the multiplex PCR, a mixture combining 60 forward primers for TCR Vbeta segments and 13 reverse primers for TCR Jbeta segments was used. Imported from immuneACCESS, the table was reduced by TCRdb to in-frame sequences with V and J called. These copies leave out some clones; in studies compared against another copy, an unresolved V gene accounts for under half, and the cause of the remainder is not known. The sample table lists around 64,000 clones, less than 90% of them with a count of one. In total, the top ten clones hold about 10% of the sample. The sample taken for sequencing was PBMCs. Every receptor here comes from a female donor in good health and CMV-seronegative.

The count of this clone is one. The chain links TRBV28 to TRBJ1-5, with D possibly being TRBD1 (6 bases). This CDR3 comprises 14 residues. Per germline, CDR1 MDHEN and CDR2 SYDVKM. V lost 6 bases, J lost 3 bases, and 12 bases lay in between. The CDR3 is CASSRDRINQPQHF. CDR3 in DNA: TGTGCCAGCAGCCGAGACAGGATCAATCAGCCCCAGCATTTT. Combining the CDR3 with reference TRBV28 and TRBJ1-5 gives the whole variable domain DVKVTQSSRYLVKRTGEKVFLECVQDMDHENMFWYRQDPGLGLRLIYFSYDVKMKEKGDIPEGYSVSREKKERFSLILESASTNQTSMYLCASSRDRINQPQHFGDGTRLSIL.

This clone came up once. The chain carries TRBV30 and TRBJ1-1, with a tentative D call TRBD1 (5 bases). The CDR3 has 13 residues. The germline V gene has CDR1 GTSNPN and CDR2 SVGIG (reference sequence). Trimming left V 4 bases short and J 1 base short, with 10 bases between. The CDR3 coding sequence is TGTGCCTGGACAAGCACAGGGAACACTGAAGCTTTCTTT. Amino acids: CAWTSTGNTEAFF.

This clone came up a few times. This chain links TRBV9 with TRBJ2-3; 13 bases are shared with TRBD2. Germline assignment: CDR1 SGDLS and CDR2 YYNGEE. V lost 4 bases and J lost 4; bases outside the gene matches: 21. CDR3 length equals 21 residues. The DNA for the CDR3 is TGTGCCAGCAGCTCAGAACCCGGACTAGCGGGAGAGTGGGTTCTACCAGATACGCAGTATTTT. It yields the protein CASSSEPGLAGEWVLPDTQYF.

The CDR3 bases are TGTGCCAGTCCGGACAGGGGCGGTGGCTACACCTTC. It yields the protein CASPDRGGGYTF. The V call is TRBV18, the J call TRBJ1-2, with 9 bases that match TRBD1. The ends lost 9 bases at V and 7 bases at J; junction bases unmatched: 6. CDR1 is KGHSH, CDR2 LQKENI, per germline. The CDR3 consists of 12 residues.

In regard to this clone: One end of the junction varies from germline; a read error may be responsible. The same CDR3 can be traced to other DNA sequences in this sample. The CDR3 DNA is TGTGCCAGCAGCCCCAACCCGGGACTAGCGACCCCAAGTCTCTACGAGCAATACTTC. This gives the protein CASSPNPGLATPSLYEQYF. This sequence joins TRBV7-9 and TRBJ2-7; 10 nucleotides line up with TRBD2. Per the germline V gene, CDR1 is SEHNR and CDR2 is FQNEAQ (reference sequence). The CDR3 has 19 residues. Full variable domain (remainder filled in from reference TRBV7-9 and TRBJ2-7): DTGVSQNPRHKITKRGQNVTFRCDPISEHNRLYWYRQTLGQGPEFLTYFQNEAQLEKSRLLSDRFSAERPKGSFSTLEIQRTEQGDSAMYLCASSPNPGLATPSLYEQYFGPGTRLTVT.

V usage is TRBV29-1 and J usage is TRBJ1-1; D is ambiguous. The CDR3 spans 11 residues. The V end lost 4 bases, the J end lost 4 bases, and 7 bases lay between the germline ends. Germline assignment: CDR1 SQVTM and CDR2 ANQGSEA. The CDR3 DNA sequence: TGCAGCGTTGGCAGCGTCACTGAAGCTTTCTTT. Amino acid sequence: CSVGSVTEAFF.

The V and J genes are TRBV7-2 and TRBJ2-3, with 9 bases that match TRBD2. Trimming removed 2 bases from V and 2 bases from J; junction bases left unmatched: 8. CDR3 length equals 17 residues. From germline, CDR1 is SGHTA and CDR2 FQGNSA. This CDR3 reads CASSLRGREGYTDTQYF. The CDR3 region has the DNA TGTGCCAGCAGCTTAAGAGGGCGGGAGGGCTACACAGATACGCAGTATTTT. The full variable domain, completed using reference TRBV7-2 and TRBJ2-3, is GAGVSQSPSNKVTEKGKDVELRCDPISGHTALYWYRQSLGQGLEFLIYFQGNSAPDKSGLPSDRFSAERTGGSVSTLTIQRTQQEDSAVYLCASSLRGREGYTDTQYFGPGTRLTVL.

The chain uses TRBV4-1 and TRBJ2-5; the match to TRBD2 covers 7 bases. The DNA end is a closer match to TRBJ2-7, so the J assignment may be wrong. Germline V gene lookup returns CDR1 MGHRA and CDR2 YSYEKL. The CDR3 is 16 amino acids. The CDR3 nucleotides are TGCGCCAGCAGCCTACGGGGCGGGGGATTCTCCTACGAGCAGTACTTC. Protein sequence: CASSLRGGGFSYEQYF.

This chain joins TRBV5-1 and TRBJ2-3; 9 bases align to TRBD1. The CDR3 is made up of 17 amino acids. Germline CDR1 reads SGHRS; CDR2 reads YFSETQ. V lost 1 base and J lost 2; bases outside the gene matches: 8. The CDR3 sequence is CASSLPGQGLYTDTQYF. The DNA for the CDR3 is TGCGCCAGCAGCTTGCCGGGACAGGGATTATACACAGATACGCAGTATTTT.

V and J are TRBV7-6 and TRBJ1-6; D unclear. Trimming stripped 5 bases from V and 0 bases from J, with 5 bases between. CDR1 SGHVS and CDR2 FNYEAQ come from the germline V gene. The CDR3 sequence is 14 residues long. In DNA form, the CDR3 reads TGTGCCAGCAGCACCGGCTCCTATAATTCACCCCTCCACTTT. Residues: CASSTGSYNSPLHF.

V usage is TRBV30 and J usage is TRBJ2-7; weak D call: TRBD1 (5 bases). CDR1 and CDR2 from the germline V gene are GTSNPN and SVGIG (reference sequence). V shed 2 bases and J shed 4 bases, with 6 bases lying between them. The CDR3 is 11 amino acids. The CDR3 loop reads CAWSRGYEQYF. For the CDR3, the DNA is TGTGCCTGGAGTAGGGGTTACGAGCAGTACTTC.

The chain is built from TRBV18 and TRBJ2-2; 9 bases match TRBD1. With 5 bases clipped from V and 6 bases from J, the junction kept 4 bases outside the gene matches. This CDR3 region has 14 residues. CDR1 is KGHSH and CDR2 is LQKENI in the germline V gene. The DNA of the CDR3 is TGTGCCAGCTCATCGGACAGGGGATCCGGGGAGCTGTTTTTT. This encodes CASSSDRGSGELFF.

This chain joins TRBV11-2 and TRBJ2-3; no clear D gene. V shed 1 base and J shed 5 bases, with 10 bases lying between them. The CDR3 spans 14 residues. The germline CDR1 and CDR2 sequences are SGHAT and FQNNGV. CDR3 loop: CASSLGLEGDTQYF. The DNA for the CDR3 is TGTGCCAGCAGCTTAGGGCTAGAAGGAGATACGCAGTATTTT. Using reference TRBV11-2 and TRBJ2-3 for the parts outside the CDR3, the full variable domain is EAGVAQSPRYKIIEKRQSVAFWCNPISGHATLYWYQQILGQGPKLLIQFQNNGVVDDSQLPKDRFSAERLKGVDSTLKIQPAKLEDSAVYLCASSLGLEGDTQYFGPGTRLTVL.

The CDR3 spells CATLFRDSEAFF. The CDR3 bases are TGTGCCACCCTCTTCCGGGACAGTGAAGCTTTCTTT. The rearrangement uses TRBV28 and TRBJ1-1, with TRBD1 identical over 7 bases. This CDR3 spans 12 amino acids. Germline V gives CDR1 MDHEN, CDR2 SYDVKM. The V gene end was trimmed by 10 bases and the J gene end by 7 bases; junction bases not matched to a gene: 9.

This CDR3 reads CASSQVGTPRETQYF. For the CDR3, the DNA is TGTGCCAGCAGCCAAGTGGGGACACCACGGGAGACCCAGTACTTC. The rearrangement links TRBV14 to TRBJ2-5; maybe TRBD1 (6 bases). The germline V and J ends were trimmed by 1 base and 5 bases, with 14 bases remaining between them. This CDR3 comprises 15 residues. CDR1 SGHDN and CDR2 FVKESK come from the germline V gene. Full variable domain (missing parts from reference TRBV14 and TRBJ2-5): EAGVTQFPSHSVIEKGQTVTLRCDPISGHDNLYWYRRVMGKEIKFLLHFVKESKQDESGMPNNRFLAERTGGTYSTLKVQPAELEDSGVYFCASSQVGTPRETQYFGPGTRLLVL.

This chain links TRBV7-3 with TRBJ1-6, with D maybe TRBD1 (5 bases). The CDR3 spans 14 residues. Trimming removed 3 bases from V and 7 bases from J, with 10 bases in between. The germline V gene encodes CDR1 SGHTA and CDR2 FQGTGA. CDR3 DNA sequence: TGTGCCAGCAGCTTGCGACAGAAAAATTCACCCCTCCACTTT. Residues: CASSLRQKNSPLHF.

This chain connects TRBV19 to TRBJ2-7; 11 nucleotides agree with TRBD2. CDR1 and CDR2 (germline): LNHDA, SQIVND (reference sequence). CDR3 length: 16 amino acids. V gave up 4 bases and J gave up 7 bases; unmatched junction bases: 12. For the CDR3, the DNA is TGTGCCAGTAGTAAAGGGGGGACTAGCGGTGTTGTGGAGCAGTACTTC. Translation: CASSKGGTSGVVEQYF. Full variable domain (missing parts from reference TRBV19 and TRBJ2-7): DGGITQSPKYLFRKEGQNVTLSCEQNLNHDAMYWYRQDPGQGLRLIYYSQIVNDFQKGDIAEGYSVSREKKESFPLTVTSAQKNPTAFYLCASSKGGTSGVVEQYFGPGTRLTVT.

The chain combines TRBV4-3 with TRBJ2-2; the match to TRBD2 covers 15 bases. The CDR3 contains 18 residues. The germline CDR1 and CDR2 sequences are LGHNA and YSLEER. The J segment lost 4 bases and the V segment lost 1 base, leaving 4 bases of the junction unmatched. The CDR3 loop reads CASSQGTSGRAPTGELFF. Written as DNA, the CDR3 is TGCGCCAGCAGCCAAGGGACTAGCGGGAGGGCCCCCACCGGGGAGCTGTTTTTT.

A note on this clone: Other DNA sequences within the sample encode an identical CDR3. V and J are TRBV28 and TRBJ2-7, with D possibly being TRBD2 (5 bases). Trimming took off 6 bases at V and 4 bases at J, with 7 bases between the two ends. CDR1 is MDHEN and CDR2 is SYDVKM in the germline V gene. The length of the CDR3 is 11 residues. The CDR3 DNA reads as TGTGCCAGCAGGACTATTTACGAGCAGTACTTC. Its protein product is CASRTIYEQYF.

The chain couples TRBV5-1 to TRBJ2-7, with D hard to call. The CDR3 runs to 14 residues. Deletions cut 3 bases from V and 2 bases from J, with 12 bases between. Germline CDR1 is SGHRS and CDR2 is YFSETQ. CDR3 residues: CASSSDLSAYEQYF. In DNA form, the CDR3 reads TGCGCCAGCAGCTCCGATTTATCGGCCTACGAGCAGTACTTC.

Here the CDR3 reads CASSLTRDREQYF. In DNA form, the CDR3 reads TGTGCCAGCAGTTTAACCCGGGACAGGGAGCAGTACTTC. The chain uses TRBV27 and TRBJ2-5, with TRBD1 matching over 9 bases. The V and J ends lost 2 bases and 11 bases, in that order; junction bases with no gene match: 6. There are 13 residues in the CDR3. Germline CDR1 is MNHEY and CDR2 is SMNVEV (reference sequence).

The gene calls are TRBV23-1 and TRBJ2-1; D is possibly TRBD2 (6 bases). TRBV23-1 is an ORF, and what it does is uncertain. This CDR3 region has 18 residues. With 2 bases removed from V and 0 bases from J, the gap between germline ends came to 17 bases. The CDR3 DNA follows: TGCGCCAGCAGTCAAAAAATCCGGGGACTGGTCTCCTACAATGAGCAGTTCTTC. Residues: CASSQKIRGLVSYNEQFF.

This clone occurred a few times. This chain joins TRBV14 and TRBJ2-2, with 9 bases fitting TRBD1. This CDR3 is 15 amino acids long. V shed 5 bases and J 4 bases; nucleotides not matched to a gene: 5. The germline gives CDR1 SGHDN, CDR2 FVKESK. CDR3 sequence reads: CASSGDRVATGELFF. CDR3 nucleotides: TGTGCCAGCAGCGGGGACAGGGTGGCCACCGGGGAGCTGTTTTTT.

V gene TRBV4-1 combines with J gene TRBJ2-3, with 9 bases that match TRBD2. CDR3 length: 20 residues. Per germline, CDR1 MGHRA and CDR2 YSYEKL. Trimming at V came to 0 bases and at J to 0 bases, leaving 13 bases not matched to a gene. In DNA, the CDR3 is TGCGCCAGCAGCCAAGAATCCATCTATCCCAGCGGGGGGAGCACAGATACGCAGTATTTT. It is translated as CASSQESIYPSGGSTDTQYF.

This sequence joins TRBV7-8 and TRBJ1-1; D unresolved. CDR1 is SGHVS, CDR2 FQNEAQ, per germline. The ends were cut back, 4 bases at V and 4 bases at J, with 19 bases in the middle. This CDR3 has 16 amino acids. DNA of the CDR3: TGTGCCAGCAGCTCAAATCTAGAGAGGCTCGTCACTGAAGCTTTCTTT. Translation: CASSSNLERLVTEAFF.

The chain has TRBV2 and TRBJ1-2, with TRBD1 as a possible D gene (5 bases). V lost 6 bases and J 1 base, leaving 18 bases between the germline ends. This CDR3 comprises 16 residues. Germline V CDR1 and CDR2: SNHLY, FYNNEI. Here the CDR3 DNA reads TGTGCCAGCAGCCCGGGCTCCCGGGACTATAACTATGGCTACACCTTC. Protein: CASSPGSRDYNYGYTF.

Only one count was recorded for this clone. A junction boundary mismatches the germline segment, possibly from a read error. The chain joins TRBV6-1 to TRBJ2-6; maybe TRBD1 (5 bases). Germline lookup yields CDR1 MNHNS and CDR2 SASEGT. The CDR3 sequence is 14 residues long. CDR3 amino acids: CASSDSSGANGLTF. The CDR3, as DNA: TGTGCCTCCAGTGATAGCTCTGGGGCCAACGGCCTGACTTTC.